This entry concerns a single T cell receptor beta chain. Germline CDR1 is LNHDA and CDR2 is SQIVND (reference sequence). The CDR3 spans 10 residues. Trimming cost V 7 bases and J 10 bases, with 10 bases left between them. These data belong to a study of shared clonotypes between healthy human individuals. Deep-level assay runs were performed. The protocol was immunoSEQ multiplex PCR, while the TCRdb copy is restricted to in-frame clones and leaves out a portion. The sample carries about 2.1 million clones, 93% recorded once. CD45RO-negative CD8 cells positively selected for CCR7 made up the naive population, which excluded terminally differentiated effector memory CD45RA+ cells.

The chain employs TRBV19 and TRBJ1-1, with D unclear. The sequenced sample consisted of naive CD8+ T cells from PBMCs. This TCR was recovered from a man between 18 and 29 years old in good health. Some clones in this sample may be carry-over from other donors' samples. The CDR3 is CASIYGRAFF. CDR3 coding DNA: TGTGCCAGTATTTACGGAAGAGCTTTCTTT.